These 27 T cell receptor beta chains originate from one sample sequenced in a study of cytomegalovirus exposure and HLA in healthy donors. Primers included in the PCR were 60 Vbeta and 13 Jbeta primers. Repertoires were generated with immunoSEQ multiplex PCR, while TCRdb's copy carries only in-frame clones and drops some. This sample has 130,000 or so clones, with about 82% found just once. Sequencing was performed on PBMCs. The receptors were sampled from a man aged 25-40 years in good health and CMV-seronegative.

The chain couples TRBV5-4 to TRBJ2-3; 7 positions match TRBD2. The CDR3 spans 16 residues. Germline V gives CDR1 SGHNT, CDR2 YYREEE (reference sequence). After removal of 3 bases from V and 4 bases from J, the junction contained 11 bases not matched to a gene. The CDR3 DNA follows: TGTGCCAGCAGCTGGGGGAAAGCGGGGACCGCAGATACGCAGTATTTT. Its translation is CASSWGKAGTADTQYF. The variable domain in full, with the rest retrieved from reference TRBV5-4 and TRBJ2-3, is ETGVTQSPTHLIKTRGQQVTLRCSSQSGHNTVSWYQQALGQGPQFIFQYYREEENGRGNFPPRFSGLQFPNYSSELNVNALELDDSALYLCASSWGKAGTADTQYFGPGTRLTVL.

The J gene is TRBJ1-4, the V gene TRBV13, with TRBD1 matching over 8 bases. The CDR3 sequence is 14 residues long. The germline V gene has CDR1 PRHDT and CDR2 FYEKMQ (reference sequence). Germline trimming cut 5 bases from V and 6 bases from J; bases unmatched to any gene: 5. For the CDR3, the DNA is TGTGCCAGCAGCGTACGGACAGGGTATGAAAAACTGTTTTTT. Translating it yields CASSVRTGYEKLFF.

CDR3 coding DNA: TGTGCCAGCAGCTCAGCGGGAGGTGTTGGTCCTTACCGCACAGATACGCAGTATTTT. Its protein is CASSSAGGVGPYRTDTQYF. The chain has TRBV7-9 and TRBJ2-3, with 9 bases matching TRBD2. Germline V gene sequence: CDR1 SEHNR, CDR2 FQNEAQ (reference sequence). The CDR3 consists of 19 residues. Trimming removed 4 bases from V and 1 base from J; junction bases left unmatched: 15. Based on the CDR3 plus reference TRBV7-9 and TRBJ2-3, the full variable domain is DTGVSQNPRHKITKRGQNVTFRCDPISEHNRLYWYRQTLGQGPEFLTYFQNEAQLEKSRLLSDRFSAERPKGSFSTLEIQRTEQGDSAMYLCASSSAGGVGPYRTDTQYFGPGTRLTVL.

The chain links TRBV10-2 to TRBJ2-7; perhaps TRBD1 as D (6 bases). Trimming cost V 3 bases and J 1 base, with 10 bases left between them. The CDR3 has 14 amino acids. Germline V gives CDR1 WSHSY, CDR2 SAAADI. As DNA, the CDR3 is TGCGCCAGCAGTGAACAGGGCAAATCCTACGAGCAGTACTTC. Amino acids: CASSEQGKSYEQYF.

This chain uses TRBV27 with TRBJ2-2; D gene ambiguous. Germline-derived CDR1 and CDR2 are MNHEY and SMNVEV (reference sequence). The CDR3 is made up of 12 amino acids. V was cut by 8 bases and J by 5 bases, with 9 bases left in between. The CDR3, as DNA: TGTGCCAGCTCGGTGGTTACCGGGGAGCTGTTTTTT. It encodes CASSVVTGELFF.

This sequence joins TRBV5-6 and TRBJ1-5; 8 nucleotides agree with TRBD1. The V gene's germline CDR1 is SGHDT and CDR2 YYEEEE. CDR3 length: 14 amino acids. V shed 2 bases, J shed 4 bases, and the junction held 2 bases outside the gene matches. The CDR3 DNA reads TGTGCCAGCAGCTTCAGGGGGCAAAATCAGCCCCAGCATTTT. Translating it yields CASSFRGQNQPQHF.

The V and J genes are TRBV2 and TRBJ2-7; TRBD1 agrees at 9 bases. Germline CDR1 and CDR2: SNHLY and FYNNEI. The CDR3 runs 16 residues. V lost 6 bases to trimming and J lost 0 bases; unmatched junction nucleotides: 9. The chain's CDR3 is CASRGTGGTNSYEQYF. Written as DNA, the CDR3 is TGTGCCAGCAGGGGAACAGGGGGCACCAACTCCTACGAGCAGTACTTC.

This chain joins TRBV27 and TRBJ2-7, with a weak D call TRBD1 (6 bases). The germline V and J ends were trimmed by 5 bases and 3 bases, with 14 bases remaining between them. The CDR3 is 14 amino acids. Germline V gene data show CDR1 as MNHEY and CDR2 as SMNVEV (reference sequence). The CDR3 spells CASSAPGHLYEQYF. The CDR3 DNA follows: TGTGCCAGCAGTGCTCCGGGACACCTCTACGAGCAGTACTTC.

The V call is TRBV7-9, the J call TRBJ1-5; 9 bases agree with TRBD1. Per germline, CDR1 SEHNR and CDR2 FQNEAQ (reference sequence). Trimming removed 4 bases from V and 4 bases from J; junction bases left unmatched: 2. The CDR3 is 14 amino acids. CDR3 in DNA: TGTGCCAGCAGCTCCGGACAGGGGAATCAGCCCCAGCATTTT. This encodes CASSSGQGNQPQHF.

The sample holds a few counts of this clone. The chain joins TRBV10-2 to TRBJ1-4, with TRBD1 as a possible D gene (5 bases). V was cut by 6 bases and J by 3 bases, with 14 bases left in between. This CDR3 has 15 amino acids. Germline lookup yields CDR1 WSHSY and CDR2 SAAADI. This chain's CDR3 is CASSSWGGANEKLFF. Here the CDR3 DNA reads TGCGCCAGCAGCTCTTGGGGGGGGGCTAATGAAAAACTGTTTTTT.

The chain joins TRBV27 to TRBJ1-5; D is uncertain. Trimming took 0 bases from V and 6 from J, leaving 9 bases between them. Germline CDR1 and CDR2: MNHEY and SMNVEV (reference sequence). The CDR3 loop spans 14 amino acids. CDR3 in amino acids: CASSLSWGGQPQHF. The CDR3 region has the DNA TGTGCCAGCAGTTTATCATGGGGAGGTCAGCCCCAGCATTTT.

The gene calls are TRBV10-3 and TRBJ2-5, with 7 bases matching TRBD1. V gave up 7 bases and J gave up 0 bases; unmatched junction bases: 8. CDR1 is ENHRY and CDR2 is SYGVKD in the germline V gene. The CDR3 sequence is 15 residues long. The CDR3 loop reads CAINEQDRYQETQYF. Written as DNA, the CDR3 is TGTGCCATCAACGAACAGGACAGGTACCAAGAGACCCAGTACTTC.

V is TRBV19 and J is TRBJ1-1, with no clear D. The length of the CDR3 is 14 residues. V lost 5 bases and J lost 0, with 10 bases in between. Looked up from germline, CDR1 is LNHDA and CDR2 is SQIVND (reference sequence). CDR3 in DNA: TGTGCCAGTAGTTTCGGGGTGGTGAACACTGAAGCTTTCTTT. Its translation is CASSFGVVNTEAFF.

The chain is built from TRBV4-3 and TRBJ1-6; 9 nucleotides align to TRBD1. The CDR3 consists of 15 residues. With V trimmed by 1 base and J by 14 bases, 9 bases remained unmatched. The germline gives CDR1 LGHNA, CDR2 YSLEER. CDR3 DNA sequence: TGCGCCAGCAGCCAAGGCCTGGACAGGGGTTCCTCCCTCCACTTT. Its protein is CASSQGLDRGSSLHF.

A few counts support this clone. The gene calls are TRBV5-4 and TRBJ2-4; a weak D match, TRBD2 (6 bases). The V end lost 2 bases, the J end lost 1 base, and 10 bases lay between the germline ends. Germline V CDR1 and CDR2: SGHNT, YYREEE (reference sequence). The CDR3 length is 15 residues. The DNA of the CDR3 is TGTGCCAGCAGCTTTGGTGGGAGGGCCAAAAACATTCAGTACTTC. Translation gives CASSFGGRAKNIQYF.

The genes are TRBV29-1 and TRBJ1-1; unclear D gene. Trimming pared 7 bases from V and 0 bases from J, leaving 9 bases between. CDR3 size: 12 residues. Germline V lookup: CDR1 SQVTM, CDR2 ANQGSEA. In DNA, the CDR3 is TGCAGCGGTAGGAGTGTGAACACTGAAGCTTTCTTT. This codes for CSGRSVNTEAFF.

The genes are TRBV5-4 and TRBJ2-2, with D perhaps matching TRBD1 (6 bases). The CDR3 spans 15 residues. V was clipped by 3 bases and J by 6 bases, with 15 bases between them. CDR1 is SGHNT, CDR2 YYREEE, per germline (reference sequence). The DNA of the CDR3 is TGTGCCAGCAGCTCCCCAACAGGGCTCTCCGGGGAGCTGTTTTTT. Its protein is CASSSPTGLSGELFF.

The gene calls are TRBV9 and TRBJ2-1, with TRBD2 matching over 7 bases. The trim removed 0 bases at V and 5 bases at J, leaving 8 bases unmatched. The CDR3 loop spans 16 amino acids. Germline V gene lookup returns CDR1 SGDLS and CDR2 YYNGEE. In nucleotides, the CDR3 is TGTGCCAGCAGCGTAGCTTGGCGGGAGAGCGACAATGAGCAGTTCTTC. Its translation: CASSVAWRESDNEQFF.

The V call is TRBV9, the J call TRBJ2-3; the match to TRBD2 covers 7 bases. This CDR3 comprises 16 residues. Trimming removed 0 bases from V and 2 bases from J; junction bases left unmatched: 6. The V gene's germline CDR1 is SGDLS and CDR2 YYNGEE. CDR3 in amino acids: CASSVARGYNTDTQYF. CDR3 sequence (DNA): TGTGCCAGCAGCGTAGCGCGGGGGTACAACACAGATACGCAGTATTTT.

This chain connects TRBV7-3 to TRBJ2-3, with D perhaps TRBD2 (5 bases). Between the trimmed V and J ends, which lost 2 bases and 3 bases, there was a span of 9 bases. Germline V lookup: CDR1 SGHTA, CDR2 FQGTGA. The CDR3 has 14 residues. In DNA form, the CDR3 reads TGTGCCAGCAGCTTAGGCCCGGGGACAGATACGCAGTATTTT. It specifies CASSLGPGTDTQYF.

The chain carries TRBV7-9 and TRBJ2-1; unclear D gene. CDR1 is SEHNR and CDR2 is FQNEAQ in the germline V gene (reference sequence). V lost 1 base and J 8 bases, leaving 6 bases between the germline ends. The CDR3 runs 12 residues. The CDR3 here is CASSLEHDEQFF. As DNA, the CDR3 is TGTGCCAGCAGCTTAGAGCACGATGAGCAGTTCTTC.

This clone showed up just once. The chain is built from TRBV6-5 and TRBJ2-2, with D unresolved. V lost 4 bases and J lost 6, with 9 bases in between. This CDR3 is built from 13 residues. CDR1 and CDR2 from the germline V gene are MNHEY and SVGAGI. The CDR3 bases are TGTGCCAGCAGTTTTGAGATCTCCGGGGAGCTGTTTTTT. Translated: CASSFEISGELFF.

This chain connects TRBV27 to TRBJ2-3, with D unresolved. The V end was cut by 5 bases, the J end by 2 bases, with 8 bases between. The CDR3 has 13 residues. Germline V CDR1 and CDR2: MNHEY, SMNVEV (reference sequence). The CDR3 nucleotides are TGTGCCAGCAGTACACGAAACACAGATACGCAGTATTTT. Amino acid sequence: CASSTRNTDTQYF.

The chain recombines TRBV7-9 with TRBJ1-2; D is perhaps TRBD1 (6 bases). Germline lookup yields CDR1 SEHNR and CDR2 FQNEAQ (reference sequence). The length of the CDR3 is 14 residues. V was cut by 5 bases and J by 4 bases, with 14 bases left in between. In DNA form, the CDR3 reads TGTGCCAGCAGCCCCAGGGACACCGCCTATGGCTACACCTTC. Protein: CASSPRDTAYGYTF.

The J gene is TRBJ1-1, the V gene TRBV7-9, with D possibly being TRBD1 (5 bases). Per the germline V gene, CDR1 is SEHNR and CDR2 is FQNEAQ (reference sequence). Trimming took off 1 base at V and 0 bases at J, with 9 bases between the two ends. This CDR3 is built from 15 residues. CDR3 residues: CASSLGQSMNTEAFF. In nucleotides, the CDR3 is TGTGCCAGCAGCTTAGGACAGAGCATGAACACTGAAGCTTTCTTT. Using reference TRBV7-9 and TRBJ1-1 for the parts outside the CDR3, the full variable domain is DTGVSQNPRHKITKRGQNVTFRCDPISEHNRLYWYRQTLGQGPEFLTYFQNEAQLEKSRLLSDRFSAERPKGSFSTLEIQRTEQGDSAMYLCASSLGQSMNTEAFFGQGTRLTVV.

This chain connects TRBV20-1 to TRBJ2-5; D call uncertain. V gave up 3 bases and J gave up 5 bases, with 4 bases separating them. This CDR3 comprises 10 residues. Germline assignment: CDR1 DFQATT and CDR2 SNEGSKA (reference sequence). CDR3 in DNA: TGCAGTGCTAGTATCGAGACCCAGTACTTC. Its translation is CSASIETQYF.

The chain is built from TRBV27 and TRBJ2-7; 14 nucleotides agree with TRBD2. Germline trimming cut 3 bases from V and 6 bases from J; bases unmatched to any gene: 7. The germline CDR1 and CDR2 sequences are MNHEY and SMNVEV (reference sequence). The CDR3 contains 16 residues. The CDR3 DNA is TGTGCCAGCAGTTTTAGGACTAGCGGGAGGTTCGGCGAGCAGTACTTC. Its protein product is CASSFRTSGRFGEQYF.